These T cell receptor beta chains were read from a single sample in a study of T cells expressing NK-cell markers. With the 5' RACE reads reprocessed, TCRdb shows one record per CDR3 protein and no DNA. In total, the table holds around 470,000 distinct CDR3 sequences. Sequencing input: blood T cells: a sorted CD56 or NKG2C T cell subset, CD4+ or CD8+ T cells, or bulk PBMC T cells (not recorded which). These TCRs come from a woman between 45 and 65 years old in good health. Both conserved end residues are part of each CDR3.

j_call v_call cdr3_aa
TRBJ1-5 TRBV7-9 CASSLSGGVSNQPQHF
TRBJ2-1 TRBV6-5 CASSQREGLLDNEQFF
TRBJ1-2 TRBV7-8 CASSPRWGGNDYGYTF
TRBJ2-5 TRBV10-3 CATGYGETQYF
TRBJ1-2 TRBV11-2 CASSPDRSYNGYTF
TRBJ1-1 TRBV6-5 CASSYRVSQSATTEAFF
TRBJ2-5 TRBV20-1 CSARDEVGGNDGGRWRTQYF
TRBJ2-1 TRBV5-1 CASSLTDPGWSGLAGGNEQFF
TRBJ2-5 TRBV12-3/TRBV12-4 CASSSQNPGGETQYF
TRBJ2-5 TRBV4-2 CASSQVASGRSETQYF
TRBJ1-1 TRBV4-1 CASSPRGEKAFF
TRBJ2-3 TRBV11-3 CASSPSGTRGFLRDTQYF